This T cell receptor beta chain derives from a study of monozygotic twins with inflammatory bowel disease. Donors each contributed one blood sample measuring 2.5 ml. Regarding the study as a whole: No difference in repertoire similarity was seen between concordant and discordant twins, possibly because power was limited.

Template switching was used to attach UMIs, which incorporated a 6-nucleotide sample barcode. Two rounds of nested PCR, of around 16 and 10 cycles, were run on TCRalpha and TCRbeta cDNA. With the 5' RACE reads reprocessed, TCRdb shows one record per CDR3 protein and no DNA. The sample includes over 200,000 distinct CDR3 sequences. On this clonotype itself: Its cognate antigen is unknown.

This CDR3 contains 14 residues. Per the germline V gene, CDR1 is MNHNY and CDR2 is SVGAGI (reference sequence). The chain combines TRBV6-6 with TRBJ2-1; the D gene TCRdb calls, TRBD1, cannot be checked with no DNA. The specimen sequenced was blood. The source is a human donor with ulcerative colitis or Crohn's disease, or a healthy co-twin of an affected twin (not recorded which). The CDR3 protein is CASSYPGTKNEQFF.